This T cell receptor beta chain was sequenced for a study of CXCR3-negative and CXCR3-positive naive CD8 T cells. Study results and caveats: Naive cells positive for CXCR3 carried more hydrophobic TRB CDR3s than CXCR3-negative ones. Freshly isolated PBMCs were used in most assays, given partial CXCR3 loss after freezing.

The CDR3 is made up of 11 amino acids. Germline CDR1 is SQVTM and CDR2 is ANQGSEA. Libraries were UMI-labeled 5' RACE TRB cDNA. TCRdb reprocessed the 5' RACE reads, keeping one entry per CDR3 protein, no DNA. The sample spans 85,000 to 90,000 distinct CDR3 sequences; the ten largest clones claim nearly 0.85%. In the case of this clonotype: Its matching antigen is unknown.

The receptor was derived from a human donor in good health. Some clones in this sample may be carry-over from other donors' samples. This rearrangement joins TRBV29-1 to TRBJ2-5; TCRdb outputs TRBD1, but without DNA this stays unchecked. Sequenced material: naive CXCR3+ CD8+ T cells from blood. Specified subset: CD45RO-CCR7+CD27+CD95- naive CD8+ T cells expressing CXCR3 (TNR3+). The CDR3 here is CSVDKQGTQYF.